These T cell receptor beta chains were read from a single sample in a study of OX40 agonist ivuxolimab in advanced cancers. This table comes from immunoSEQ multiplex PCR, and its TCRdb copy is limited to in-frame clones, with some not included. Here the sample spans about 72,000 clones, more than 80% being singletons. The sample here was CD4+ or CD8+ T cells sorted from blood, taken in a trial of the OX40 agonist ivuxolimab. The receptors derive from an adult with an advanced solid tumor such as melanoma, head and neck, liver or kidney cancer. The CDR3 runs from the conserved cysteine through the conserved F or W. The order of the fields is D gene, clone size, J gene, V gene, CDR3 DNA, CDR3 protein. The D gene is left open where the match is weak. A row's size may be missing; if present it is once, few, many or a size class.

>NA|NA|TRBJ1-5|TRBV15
TGTGCCACCAGCAGAGGGGAGGGCAATCAGCCCCAGCATTTT
CATSRGEGNQPQHF
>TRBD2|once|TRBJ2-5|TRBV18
TGTGCCAGCTCACCACCGGGCGGCGGACTAGCGGGAGGACAAGAGACCCAGTACTTC
CASSPPGGGLAGGQETQYF
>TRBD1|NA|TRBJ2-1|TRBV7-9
TGTGCCAGCAGCCCCCAACCGGGACAGGGGGATATGAATGAGCAGTTCTTC
CASSPQPGQGDMNEQFF
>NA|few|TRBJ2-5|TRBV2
TGTGCCAGCAGTGAACCTGCCAGAGGGACGGAGACCCAGTACTTC
CASSEPARGTETQYF
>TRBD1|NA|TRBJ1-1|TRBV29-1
TGCAGCGGGGGACAGGGGTTTGGTGAAGCTTTCTTT
CSGGQGFGEAFF
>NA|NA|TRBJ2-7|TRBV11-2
TGTGCCAGCAGCTCCGGGACGGCCTACGAGCAGTACTTC
CASSSGTAYEQYF
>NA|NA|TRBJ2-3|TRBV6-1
TGTGCCCCTGGGACGGGAGCTACATCCACAGATACGCAGTATTTT
CAPGTGATSTDTQYF
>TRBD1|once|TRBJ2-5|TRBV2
TGTGCCAGCAGACTCCACCGGGACAGGGGTGAGACCCAGTACTTC
CASRLHRDRGETQYF
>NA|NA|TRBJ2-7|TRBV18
TGTGCCAGCTCACTATCGGGAATTAACTACGAGCAGTACTTC
CASSLSGINYEQYF
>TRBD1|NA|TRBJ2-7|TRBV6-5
TGTGCCAGCAGCGTGTCCAGGGGGAGTAACTACGAGCAGTACTTC
CASSVSRGSNYEQYF
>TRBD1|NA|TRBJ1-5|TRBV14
TGTGCCAGCAGTCGACAGGGGGCAGGTCAGCCCCAGCATTTT
CASSRQGAGQPQHF
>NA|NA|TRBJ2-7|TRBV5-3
TGTGCCAGCAGCCCCGGGTCACCCTACGAGCAGTACTTC
CASSPGSPYEQYF
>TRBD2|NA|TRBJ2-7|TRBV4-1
TGCGCCAGCAGCCAAGAGAGCGGGGGGGCCCGAGAGCAGTACTTC
CASSQESGGAREQYF
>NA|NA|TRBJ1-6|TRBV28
TGTGCCAGCAGCCCCCCGCAGGGATATAATTCACCCCTCCACTTT
CASSPPQGYNSPLHF
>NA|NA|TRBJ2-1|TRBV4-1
TGCGCCAGCAGCCAAGGTACAGGAGCCACGTACAATGAGCAGTTCTTC
CASSQGTGATYNEQFF
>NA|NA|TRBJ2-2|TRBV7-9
TGTGCCAGCAGTGCGCGAGCGAACACCGGGGAGCTGTTTTTT
CASSARANTGELFF
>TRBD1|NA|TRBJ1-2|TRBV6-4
TGTGCCAGCAGTGACTCCGGGGCGACAGGGGGCGAGGGCTACACCTTC
CASSDSGATGGEGYTF
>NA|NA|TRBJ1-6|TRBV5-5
TGTGCCAGCAGCTTGGAGGAGGCTCCCCTTAATTCACCCCTCCACTTT
CASSLEEAPLNSPLHF